Below are 17 T cell receptor beta chains sequenced from a single sample in a study of beta chain features in type 1 diabetes. Regarding the study as a whole: Type 1 diabetes patients had TCRB CDR3s that were shorter (moderately but significantly so) in all four CD4+ subsets.

Their antigen targets remain unknown. The investigators reverse transcribed all of the isolated RNA, so they sequenced expressed TCRB transcripts. The protocol was immunoSEQ multiplex PCR, while the TCRdb copy is restricted to in-frame clones and leaves out a portion. Of around 25,000 clones listed, around 65% are singletons. The specimen sequenced was stem cell memory CD4+ T cells from blood. These receptors came from a woman aged 40 to 50 with type 1 diabetes.

CDR3 in amino acids: CASISGVGASNQPQHF. The CDR3 region has the DNA TGTGCCAGCATCTCAGGGGTGGGGGCGAGCAATCAGCCCCAGCATTTT. This chain joins TRBV6-6 and TRBJ1-5; weak D call: TRBD1 (6 bases). Germline V gene sequence: CDR1 MNHNY, CDR2 SVGAGI (reference sequence). This CDR3 has 16 residues. V shed 7 bases and J shed 1 base, with 17 bases lying between them.

This clone was counted between two and nine times. J is TRBJ1-1 and V is TRBV28, with D uncertain. CDR3 length: 13 residues. Germline V gives CDR1 MDHEN, CDR2 SYDVKM. Trimming took 8 bases from V and 6 from J, leaving 16 bases between them. The CDR3 here is CASREGILPEAFF. CDR3 coding DNA: TGTGCCAGCCGGGAAGGAATCCTTCCTGAAGCTTTCTTT. Looking up the rest from reference TRBV28 and TRBJ1-1 gives the full variable domain: DVKVTQSSRYLVKRTGEKVFLECVQDMDHENMFWYRQDPGLGLRLIYFSYDVKMKEKGDIPEGYSVSREKKERFSLILESASTNQTSMYLCASREGILPEAFFGQGTRLTVV.

This clone has a handful of counts. CDR3: CASSPSGTNYGYTF. Written as DNA, the CDR3 is TGTGCCAGCAGCCCCTCAGGGACAAACTATGGCTACACCTTC. The chain carries TRBV7-3 and TRBJ1-2, with a possible D match to TRBD1 (6 bases). The V end lost 5 bases, the J end lost 2 bases, and 12 bases lay between the germline ends. Germline V gene data show CDR1 as SGHTA and CDR2 as FQGTGA. This CDR3 has 14 residues.

The gene calls are TRBV19 and TRBJ1-4; 8 bases match TRBD1. This CDR3 has 13 amino acids. CDR1 and CDR2 (germline): LNHDA, SQIVND (reference sequence). The junction had 8 bases not matched to a gene; V was cut back by 9 bases and J by 8 bases. The CDR3 reads CASGQGMEEKLFF. Here the CDR3 DNA reads TGTGCCAGCGGACAGGGTATGGAGGAAAAACTGTTTTTT.

This chain joins TRBV7-3 and TRBJ2-5; 7 nucleotides align to TRBD2. Germline CDR1 SGHTA, CDR2 FQGTGA. J was trimmed by 0 bases and V by 5 bases; bases with no gene match: 3. The CDR3 covers 14 residues. For the CDR3, the DNA is TGTGCCAGCAGCCGCGCGGGGGACCAAGAGACCCAGTACTTC. The encoded protein is CASSRAGDQETQYF.

The CDR3 coding sequence is TGTGCCAGCAGCTCCCCCTCCTCCGTGTCTGGGGCCAACGTCCTGACTTTC. Encoded protein: CASSSPSSVSGANVLTF. The V call is TRBV11-2, the J call TRBJ2-6; no clear D. There are 17 residues in the CDR3. Per the germline V gene, CDR1 is SGHAT and CDR2 is FQNNGV. Trimming pared 4 bases from V and 1 base from J, leaving 14 bases between.

The genes are TRBV30 and TRBJ2-5, with D tentatively TRBD1 (6 bases). The V end was cut by 3 bases, the J end by 5 bases, with 13 bases between. Germline values: CDR1 GTSNPN, CDR2 SVGIG (reference sequence). The CDR3 runs 13 residues. In DNA form, the CDR3 reads TGTGCCTGGAGGGACACAGGGAGTGAGACCCAGTACTTC. It encodes CAWRDTGSETQYF.

V is TRBV9 and J is TRBJ1-3; 12 nucleotides match TRBD1. V was pared by 3 bases and J by 9 bases, with 13 bases of the junction left unmatched. Germline V gene sequence: CDR1 SGDLS, CDR2 YYNGEE. CDR3 length: 17 residues. The CDR3 bases are TGTGCCAGCAGCGCGTCGGGACAGGGGGCGAGTAGAAGCACCATATATTTT. It translates to CASSASGQGASRSTIYF.

The rearrangement joins TRBV19 to TRBJ2-1; TRBD2 might be the D (5 bases). V dropped 3 bases and J dropped 0 bases, with 9 bases sitting between them. CDR1 and CDR2 from the germline V gene are LNHDA and SQIVND (reference sequence). The CDR3 length is 15 residues. The CDR3 nucleotides read TGTGCCAGTAGTATCCCGGGGAGCTCCTACAATGAGCAGTTCTTC. This translates into CASSIPGSSYNEQFF.

The V and J genes are TRBV27 and TRBJ2-1; TRBD2 might be the D (6 bases). The CDR3 consists of 16 residues. V lost 2 bases and J lost 0, with 11 bases in between. The germline V gene encodes CDR1 MNHEY and CDR2 SMNVEV (reference sequence). The CDR3 sequence is CASSLNMGGSYNEQFF. CDR3 in DNA: TGTGCCAGCAGTTTAAATATGGGGGGCTCCTACAATGAGCAGTTCTTC.

The J gene is TRBJ2-7, the V gene TRBV18, with TRBD1 matching 7 bases. J gave up 3 bases and V 5 bases, and 1 base lay outside the gene matches. The CDR3 loop spans 12 amino acids. Germline CDR1 and CDR2: KGHSH and LQKENI. CDR3 protein: CASSRQGYEQYF. In DNA form, the CDR3 reads TGTGCCAGCTCAAGACAGGGCTACGAGCAGTACTTC.

This clone was found once. The gene calls are TRBV10-3 and TRBJ2-7, with TRBD1 identical over 7 bases. This CDR3 contains 12 residues. Germline loops: CDR1 ENHRY, CDR2 SYGVKD. Germline trimming cut 4 bases from V and 5 bases from J; bases unmatched to any gene: 2. The CDR3 DNA follows: TGTGCCATCAGTGTACAGGGGAACGAGCAGTACTTC. It is translated as CAISVQGNEQYF.

This chain links TRBV29-1 with TRBJ2-1, with D tentatively TRBD2 (5 bases). Germline-derived CDR1 and CDR2 are SQVTM and ANQGSEA. This CDR3 is built from 12 residues. The V end was cut by 6 bases, the J end by 4 bases, with 10 bases between. The CDR3 region is CSVDGVYNEQFF. CDR3 nucleotide sequence: TGCAGCGTGGACGGGGTATACAATGAGCAGTTCTTC.

The CDR3 spells CASMRQTNTEAFF. The CDR3 DNA reads TGTGCCAGCATGCGACAGACGAACACTGAAGCTTTCTTT. The rearrangement uses TRBV6-5 and TRBJ1-1; D may be TRBD1 (5 bases). In germline, CDR1 is MNHEY, CDR2 SVGAGI. This CDR3 region has 13 residues. Trimming removed 7 bases at V and 1 base at J, with 10 bases between.

The sample holds one count of this clone. The chain uses TRBV2 and TRBJ1-1; no definite D call. V dropped 0 bases and J dropped 0 bases, with 8 bases sitting between them. The V gene's germline CDR1 is SNHLY and CDR2 FYNNEI. The CDR3 is made up of 15 amino acids. CDR3 nucleotides: TGTGCCAGCAGTGAAGCCGCCCAGATGAACACTGAAGCTTTCTTT. This sequence encodes CASSEAAQMNTEAFF.

The CDR3 spells CASNRGEVRSGNTIYF. Written as DNA, the CDR3 is TGTGCCAGCAACCGGGGGGAGGTTCGCTCTGGAAACACCATATATTTT. The chain links TRBV9 to TRBJ1-3; TRBD1 is a possible D gene (5 bases). Germline V gene data show CDR1 as SGDLS and CDR2 as YYNGEE. V lost 6 bases to trimming and J lost 0 bases, with 16 bases between them. This CDR3 spans 16 amino acids.

The V call is TRBV6-6, the J call TRBJ1-5, with D possibly being TRBD1 (6 bases). Per germline, CDR1 MNHNY and CDR2 SVGAGI (reference sequence). V dropped 11 bases and J dropped 2 bases, with 16 bases sitting between them. The CDR3 covers 14 residues. The CDR3, as DNA: TGTGCCTCCGTCTCGGGGGGCGGCAATCAGCCCCAGCATTTT. It yields the protein CASVSGGGNQPQHF.